This T cell receptor (beta chain) appears in the sequencing data of a study of Ad26.COV2.S vaccination and SARS-CoV-2 variants. Study background: Intramuscularly, Ad26.COV2.S was given either once or twice, 56 days apart. Study observations and caveats: People who got the vaccine had more spike-specific TCR breadth than people who got placebo.

The repertoire was sequenced with immunoSEQ multiplex PCR; TCRdb's copy has only in-frame clones and lacks some. The sample lists about 480,000 clones, around 88% occurring once. The germline V gene encodes CDR1 SGHTA and CDR2 FQGNSA. The CDR3 covers 17 residues. V was cut by 1 base and J by 0 bases, with 16 bases left in between. Note on this clone: Its specificity is not known.

This sample's treatment: over 15 received Ad26.COV2.S at low or high dose, single or two shots; 5 received placebo; per-sample allocation not given. Collection of the samples took place on day 63 after the first injection of vaccine or placebo. The administered vaccine (an Ad26 vector) expressed Wuhan-strain SARS-CoV-2 spike. Source: peripheral blood, taken in a trial of Ad26.COV2.S vaccine versus placebo. The V call is TRBV7-2, the J call TRBJ2-7, with D possibly TRBD2 on 5 matching bases. The source of this sequence is a person aged 18-60 years who received the Ad26.COV2.S COVID-19 vaccine or a placebo. The chain's CDR3 is CASSLGVAGRPSYEQYF. CDR3 in DNA: TGTGCCAGCAGCTTAGGGGTGGCGGGCCGCCCCTCCTACGAGCAGTACTTC.